The next 18 T cell receptor beta chains were all read from a single sample in a study of T and B cells in COVID-19 patients. TRB was amplified from approximately 250-500 ng of blood genomic DNA. TRB rearrangements were amplified by multiplex PCR with BIOMED2 TRB-A/B primers. TCRdb analysed the multiplex PCR reads with MiXCR anew, one entry per CDR3 protein. The sample holds about 5,400 distinct CDR3 sequences; 25% to 35% are singletons and the top ten take roughly 14%. Sequencing was done on a sample of blood. The origin of the receptors is a human donor with active COVID-19.

The V gene is TRBV20-1, the J gene TRBJ2-1; TRBD2 is a possible D gene (6 bases). The V and J ends lost 6 bases and 5 bases respectively, with 17 bases between them. Germline V CDR1 and CDR2: DFQATT, SNEGSKA (reference sequence). This CDR3 region has 14 residues. The CDR3 here is CSAGLADLNNEQFF. The CDR3 DNA sequence: TGCAGTGCCGGTTTAGCGGACCTTAACAATGAGCAGTTCTTC.

Relative to its sample, this clonotype is medium-sized. The V call is TRBV30, the J call TRBJ2-1, with 7 positions matching TRBD2. This CDR3 has 14 amino acids. CDR1 GTSNPN and CDR2 SVGIG come from the germline V gene (reference sequence). The V gene end was trimmed by 5 bases and the J gene end by 5 bases; junction bases not matched to a gene: 9. The CDR3 DNA is TGTGCCTGGGGGGGAGGGACTACCAACAATGAGCAGTTCTTC. Its translation: CAWGGGTTNNEQFF.

The CDR3 is CASSRTGGINFF. For the CDR3, the DNA is TGTGCCAGCAGCCGGACAGGGGGCATTAATTTCTTC. V gene TRBV7-9 combines with J gene TRBJ2-1, with 11 bases that match TRBD1. From germline, CDR1 is SEHNR and CDR2 FQNEAQ (reference sequence). The CDR3 is 12 residues long. J gave up 16 bases and V 5 bases, and 7 bases lay outside the gene matches.

The table lists this clonotype with a few counts. The genes are TRBV4-3 and TRBJ1-6, with 9 nucleotides matching TRBD1. Trimming took 3 bases from V and 7 from J; bases not matched to a gene: 4. The CDR3 runs 15 residues. From germline, CDR1 is LGHNA and CDR2 YSLEER. The chain's CDR3 is CASSQGQGVNSPLHF. The CDR3, as DNA: TGCGCCAGCAGCCAGGGACAGGGAGTAAATTCACCCCTCCACTTT.

This clonotype was detected ten times or more. This chain connects TRBV6-5 to TRBJ2-7, with 9 bases identical to TRBD1. The CDR3 has 14 residues. The junction had 9 bases not matched to a gene; V was cut back by 5 bases and J by 7 bases. From germline, CDR1 is MNHEY and CDR2 SVGAGI. In DNA, the CDR3 is TGTGCCAGCAGTCTCCGGGACAGGGCTTGGGAGCAGTACTTC. Its translation: CASSLRDRAWEQYF.

This clonotype has a handful of counts. The CDR3 region is CASSPRFSLGTEAFF. The CDR3 coding sequence is TGTGCCAGCAGCCCGCGGTTCTCCCTCGGCACTGAAGCTTTCTTT. V is TRBV7-9 and J is TRBJ1-1; no clear D. Germline loops: CDR1 SEHNR, CDR2 FQNEAQ (reference sequence). The CDR3 runs 15 residues. Trimming took off 5 bases at V and 4 bases at J, with 17 bases between the two ends.

This clonotype was seen once. The chain employs TRBV29-1 and TRBJ2-1; 13 bases align to TRBD2. The CDR3 is 14 amino acids. J was trimmed by 9 bases and V by 3 bases; bases with no gene match: 5. Germline CDR1 and CDR2: SQVTM and ANQGSEA. The chain's CDR3 is CSVEGTSGTGEQFF. CDR3 in DNA: TGCAGCGTTGAGGGGACTAGCGGGACGGGTGAGCAGTTCTTC.

Judged by abundance, this clonotype is medium-sized. This chain uses TRBV19 with TRBJ2-1; 16 bases fit TRBD2. CDR1 is LNHDA and CDR2 is SQIVND in the germline V gene (reference sequence). CDR3 size: 19 residues. J was trimmed by 9 bases and V by 4 bases; bases with no gene match: 15. CDR3 sequence reads: CASSRGERMGLAGGGEQFF. The CDR3 DNA reads as TGTGCCAGTAGTAGGGGGGAGCGGATGGGACTAGCGGGAGGGGGTGAGCAGTTCTTC.

In this sample, this clonotype is medium-sized. V is TRBV15 and J is TRBJ2-7; D not certain. The V gene lost 0 bases and the J gene lost 5 bases, with 14 bases spanning the gap. This CDR3 spans 15 amino acids. The germline CDR1 and CDR2 sequences are LNHNV and YYDKDF (reference sequence). CDR3 coding DNA: TGTGCCACCAGCAGAGATAAGGGATTAACTAACGAGCAGTACTTC. Translated: CATSRDKGLTNEQYF.

In its sample, this clonotype ranks as medium-sized. The chain recombines TRBV6-2 or TRBV6-3 with TRBJ2-1, with 8 nucleotides matching TRBD2. V was pared by 10 bases and J by 4 bases, with 15 bases of the junction left unmatched. CDR1 MNHEY and CDR2 SVGEGT come from the germline V gene. This CDR3 comprises 16 residues. The CDR3 is CATRGREGRYYNEQFF. The CDR3 DNA reads TGTGCCACCCGAGGACGGGAGGGCCGCTATTACAATGAGCAGTTCTTC.

This clonotype qualifies as medium-sized (0.01 to 0.1%). The CDR3 sequence: CAWSGTGVDEQYF. The CDR3, as DNA: TGTGCCTGGAGCGGGACAGGGGTCGACGAGCAGTACTTC. The chain couples TRBV30 to TRBJ2-7; TRBD1 matches 10 bases. There are 13 residues in the CDR3. Germline loops: CDR1 GTSNPN, CDR2 SVGIG (reference sequence). Trimming at V came to 3 bases and at J to 5 bases, leaving 4 bases not matched to a gene.

This clonotype turned up a few times. The chain is built from TRBV7-2 and TRBJ2-3; D is ambiguous. The germline V gene encodes CDR1 SGHTA and CDR2 FQGNSA. This CDR3 is built from 14 residues. The V gene lost 1 base and the J gene lost 5 bases, with 10 bases spanning the gap. The CDR3 DNA reads TGTGCCAGCAGCTTAGGGCCAGAGGTAGATACGCAGTATTTT. Residues: CASSLGPEVDTQYF.

This clonotype is judged medium-sized. J is TRBJ1-4 and V is TRBV5-6; 8 positions agree with TRBD1. This CDR3 contains 15 residues. Looked up from germline, CDR1 is SGHDT and CDR2 is YYEEEE. After removal of 4 bases from V and 6 bases from J, the junction contained 8 bases not matched to a gene. This CDR3 is CASSPQGQGDEKLFF. The CDR3 region has the DNA TGTGCCAGCAGCCCCCAAGGACAGGGAGATGAAAAACTGTTTTTT.

By share, this clonotype ranks as large. The chain combines TRBV29-1 with TRBJ1-1; D is unresolved. There are 11 residues in the CDR3. Germline lookup yields CDR1 SQVTM and CDR2 ANQGSEA. V was pared by 4 bases and J by 0 bases, with 3 bases between. CDR3 in amino acids: CSVVVNTEAFF. The CDR3 DNA is TGCAGCGTTGTTGTGAACACTGAAGCTTTCTTT.

This clonotype has a count of ten or more. V and J are TRBV5-1 and TRBJ2-7, with D maybe TRBD2 (6 bases). V lost 0 bases and J lost 2, with 12 bases in between. Germline V gene lookup returns CDR1 SGHRS and CDR2 YFSETQ. This CDR3 contains 15 residues. The CDR3 DNA follows: TGCGCCAGCAGCTTGGCGGGGGATAACGCCTACGAGCAGTACTTC. Amino acid sequence: CASSLAGDNAYEQYF.

This clonotype has just one count. This chain joins TRBV19 and TRBJ2-1, with TRBD1 matching over 7 bases. The length of the CDR3 is 14 residues. Germline V gene lookup returns CDR1 LNHDA and CDR2 SQIVND (reference sequence). J lost 2 bases, V lost 9 bases, and 7 bases had no gene match. The CDR3 DNA is TGTGCCAGCAGTCCCGGGACAGCCTACAATGAGCAGTTCTTC. This gives the protein CASSPGTAYNEQFF.

Relative to its sample, this clonotype is medium-sized. The rearrangement uses TRBV27 and TRBJ1-5; TRBD1 is a possible D gene (5 bases). This CDR3 spans 14 amino acids. V was pared by 7 bases and J by 6 bases, with 16 bases between. Looked up from germline, CDR1 is MNHEY and CDR2 is SMNVEV (reference sequence). CDR3 in amino acids: CASTLRGGFQPQHF. Here the CDR3 DNA reads TGTGCCAGCACTCTCCGGGGGGGATTTCAGCCCCAGCATTTT.

A few counts support this clonotype. The rearrangement links TRBV28 to TRBJ1-2, with a possible D match to TRBD1 (5 bases). Trimming removed 11 bases at V and 5 bases at J, with 15 bases between. This CDR3 has 12 residues. CDR1 is MDHEN, CDR2 SYDVKM, per germline. CDR3: CASEVGGYGYTF. CDR3 sequence (DNA): TGTGCCTCGGAGGTCGGGGGGTATGGCTACACCTTC.